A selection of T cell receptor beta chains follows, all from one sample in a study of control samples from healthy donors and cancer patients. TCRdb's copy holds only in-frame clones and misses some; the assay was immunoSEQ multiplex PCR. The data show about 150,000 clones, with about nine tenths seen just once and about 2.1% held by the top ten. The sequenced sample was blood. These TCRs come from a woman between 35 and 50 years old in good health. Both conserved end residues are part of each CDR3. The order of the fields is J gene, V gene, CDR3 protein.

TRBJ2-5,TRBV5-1,CASSLGDRQETQYF
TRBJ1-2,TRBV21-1,CASSKRFGRTPPYGYTF
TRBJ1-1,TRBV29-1,CSVVPPNTEAFF
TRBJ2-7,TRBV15,CATSRDRQSAYEQYF
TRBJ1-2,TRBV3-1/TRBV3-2,CASRQGNGYTF
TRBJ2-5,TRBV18,CASSQYQETQYF
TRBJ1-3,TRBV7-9,CASSWTSSGNTIYF
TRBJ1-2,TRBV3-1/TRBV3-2,CASSQTGLVYGYTF
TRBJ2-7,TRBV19,CASRDMSSVEQYF
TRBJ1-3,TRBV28,CASSSIPDRSVSGNTIYF
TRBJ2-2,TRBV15,CATSPQEAPNTGELFF
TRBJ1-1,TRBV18,CATQADTEAFF
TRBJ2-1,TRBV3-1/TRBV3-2,CASSQAGGGEGEQFF
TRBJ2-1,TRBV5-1,CASSLVSGGEDEQFF
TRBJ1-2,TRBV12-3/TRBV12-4,CASSFQGVGGYTF
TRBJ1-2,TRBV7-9,CASGTTGGGYTF
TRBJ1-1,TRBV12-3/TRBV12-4,CASSSTALTEAFF
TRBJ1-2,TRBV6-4,CASSRTGDGYTF
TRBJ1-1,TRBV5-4,CASSPTGATEAFF
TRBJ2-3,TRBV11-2,CASSLDPAALVFTTDTQYF
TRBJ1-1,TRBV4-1,CASSQGNLGRTEAFF
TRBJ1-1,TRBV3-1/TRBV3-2,CASSRTGADTEAFF
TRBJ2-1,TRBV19,CASSIPHRMSSYNEQFF
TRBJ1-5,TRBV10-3,CAIARGGGTEPQHF
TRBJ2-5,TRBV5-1,CASSLEGTQETQYF
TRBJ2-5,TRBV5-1,CASRPSGGQETQYF
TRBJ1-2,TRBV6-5,CATRGEGNGYTF
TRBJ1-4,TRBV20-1,CSASGDRGEKLFF
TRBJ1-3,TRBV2,CASRRDRGNTIYF
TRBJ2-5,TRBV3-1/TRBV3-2,CASSQDGSTGETQYF
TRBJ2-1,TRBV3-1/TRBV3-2,CASRTSGVNEQFF